This T cell receptor (delta chain) was sequenced for a study of γδ T cells in repeated Plasmodium falciparum infection. Whole-study findings and limits: Vdelta2-negative gammadelta repertoires appeared less diverse and less shared in Malian than Australian children.

TRG and TRD sequences were obtained from every sorted gammadelta sample. TCRdb applied CATT to the multiplex PCR reads for clone calling. Of tens of thousands of delta-chain clones detected, about 1.5% appear once; the ten largest clones hold 15%. Notes on this clone: The antigen is not known. The translation of this DNA and the TCRdb protein of a much larger clone differ at residue 7, probably owing to a read error; the protein shown here is translated from the DNA.

Flow sorting of PBMC yielded separate Vgamma9/Vdelta2+ and Vdelta2-negative gammadelta T cell populations for bulk repertoire analysis. From germline, CDR1 is TVYSNPD and CDR2 GDNSRS (reference sequence). With V trimmed by 3 bases and J by 0 bases, 28 bases remained unmatched. The CDR3 loop spans 22 amino acids. The chain recombines TRDV3 with TRDJ1; 10 bases fit TRDD3. This TCR derives from a pool of human donors (malaria-infected and uninfected, not separated). Sequencing was carried out using gamma-delta T cells from blood. CDR3 protein: CALGSFPHFWGGGYPNTDKLIF. CDR3 in DNA: TGTGCCTTGGGATCCTTCCCACACTTTTGGGGTGGGGGATACCCGAACACCGATAAACTCATCTTT.